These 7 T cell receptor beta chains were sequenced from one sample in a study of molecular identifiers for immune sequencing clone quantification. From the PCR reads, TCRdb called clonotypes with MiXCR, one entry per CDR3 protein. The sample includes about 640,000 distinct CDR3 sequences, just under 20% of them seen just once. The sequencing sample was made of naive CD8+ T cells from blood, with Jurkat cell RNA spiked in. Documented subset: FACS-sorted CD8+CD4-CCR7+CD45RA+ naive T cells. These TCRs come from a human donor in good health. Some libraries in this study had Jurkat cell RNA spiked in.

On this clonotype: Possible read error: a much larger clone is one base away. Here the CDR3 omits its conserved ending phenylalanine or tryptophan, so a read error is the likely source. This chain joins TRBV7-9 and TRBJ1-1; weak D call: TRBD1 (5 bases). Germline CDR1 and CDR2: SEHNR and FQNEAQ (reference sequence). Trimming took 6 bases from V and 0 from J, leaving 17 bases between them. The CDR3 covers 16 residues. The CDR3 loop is CASRHPGLGMNTEAFS. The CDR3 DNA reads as TGTGCCAGCAGACACCCAGGGTTGGGGATGAACACTGAAGCTTTCTCT.

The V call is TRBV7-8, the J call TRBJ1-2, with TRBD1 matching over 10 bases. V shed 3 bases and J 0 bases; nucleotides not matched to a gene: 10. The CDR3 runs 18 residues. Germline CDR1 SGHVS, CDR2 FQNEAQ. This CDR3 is CASSFRTGGYRANYGYTF. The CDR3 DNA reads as TGTGCCAGCAGCTTCAGGACAGGGGGTTATAGGGCTAACTATGGCTACACCTTC.

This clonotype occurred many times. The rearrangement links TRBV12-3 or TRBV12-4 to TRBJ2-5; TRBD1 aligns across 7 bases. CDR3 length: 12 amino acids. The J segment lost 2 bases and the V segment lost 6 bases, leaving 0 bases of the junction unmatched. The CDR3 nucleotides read TGTGCCAGCAGGGGACAGCAAGAGACCCAGTACTTC. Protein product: CASRGQQETQYF.

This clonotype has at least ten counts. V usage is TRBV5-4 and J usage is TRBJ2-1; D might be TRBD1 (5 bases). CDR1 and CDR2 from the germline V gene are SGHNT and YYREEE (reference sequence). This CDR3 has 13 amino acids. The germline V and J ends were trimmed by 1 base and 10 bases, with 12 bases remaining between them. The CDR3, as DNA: TGTGCCAGCAGCTTGTTCGAAGGGGTAGAGCAGTTCTTC. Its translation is CASSLFEGVEQFF.

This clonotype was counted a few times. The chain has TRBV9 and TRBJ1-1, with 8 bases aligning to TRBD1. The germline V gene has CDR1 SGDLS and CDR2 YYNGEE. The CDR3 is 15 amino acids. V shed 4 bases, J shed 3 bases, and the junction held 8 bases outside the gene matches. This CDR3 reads CASSPKLGQDTEAFF. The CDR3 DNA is TGTGCCAGCAGCCCCAAACTGGGACAGGACACTGAAGCTTTCTTT.

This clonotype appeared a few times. CDR3 nucleotide sequence: TGTGCCAGCAGCTCTAGCGGGAGAGGGGCCCGGGGAGAGCAGTACTTC. Its protein product is CASSSSGRGARGEQYF. The chain joins TRBV7-9 to TRBJ2-7, with 10 bases fitting TRBD2. The ends lost 4 bases at V and 7 bases at J; junction bases unmatched: 13. CDR3 size: 16 residues. Germline CDR1 is SEHNR and CDR2 is FQNEAQ (reference sequence).

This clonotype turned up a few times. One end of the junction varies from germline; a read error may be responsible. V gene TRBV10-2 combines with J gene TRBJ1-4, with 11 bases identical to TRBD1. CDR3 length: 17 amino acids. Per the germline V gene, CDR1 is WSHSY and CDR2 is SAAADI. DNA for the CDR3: TGCGCCAGCGGTGAGCTGGGGGACAGGGGGGCTAATGAAAAACTGTTTTTT. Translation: CASGELGDRGANEKLFF.